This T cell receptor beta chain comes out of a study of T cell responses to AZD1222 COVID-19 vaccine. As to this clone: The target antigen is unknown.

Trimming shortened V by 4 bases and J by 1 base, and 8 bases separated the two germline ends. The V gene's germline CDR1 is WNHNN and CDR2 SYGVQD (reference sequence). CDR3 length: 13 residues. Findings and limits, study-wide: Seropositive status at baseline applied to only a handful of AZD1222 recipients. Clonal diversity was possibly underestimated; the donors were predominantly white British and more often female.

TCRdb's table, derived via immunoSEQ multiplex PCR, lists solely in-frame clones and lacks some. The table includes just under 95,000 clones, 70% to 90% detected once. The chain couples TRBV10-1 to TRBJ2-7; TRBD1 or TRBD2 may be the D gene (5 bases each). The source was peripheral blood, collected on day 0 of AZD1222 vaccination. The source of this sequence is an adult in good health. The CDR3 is CASSGDGSYEQYF. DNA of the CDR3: TGCGCCAGCAGTGGGGACGGATCCTACGAGCAGTACTTC.